The 13 T cell receptor beta chains in this list originate from one sample, sequenced in a study of blood T cell repertoires in COVID-19. The protocol was immunoSEQ multiplex PCR, while the TCRdb copy is restricted to in-frame clones and leaves out a portion. This table has 60,000 or so clones, more than 75% appearing once. What was sequenced was peripheral blood. The receptors stem from a human donor in a cohort sampled during active COVID-19.

The sample holds a few counts of this clone. The chain employs TRBV10-1 and TRBJ2-1; 8 nucleotides match TRBD2. CDR1 is WNHNN, CDR2 SYGVQD, per germline (reference sequence). This CDR3 comprises 15 residues. Trimming took 3 bases from V and 2 from J; bases not matched to a gene: 3. CDR3 nucleotide sequence: TGCGCCAGCAGTGAAGGCGGGGGGACCTACAATGAGCAGTTCTTC. Encoded protein: CASSEGGGTYNEQFF.

The V gene is TRBV3-1 (or the pseudogene TRBV3-2), the J gene TRBJ1-4, with no clear D. Germline assignment: CDR1 LGHDT and CDR2 YNNKEL (reference sequence). Trimming left V 5 bases short and J 5 bases short, with 9 bases between. The CDR3 length is 13 residues. DNA for the CDR3: TGTGCCAGCAGCGATCGAGGAAATGAAAAACTGTTTTTT. Its protein is CASSDRGNEKLFF.

This clone has a count of ten or more. The chain has TRBV12-3 or TRBV12-4 and TRBJ2-3; a possible D gene is TRBD1 (5 bases). V was clipped by 7 bases and J by 8 bases, with 10 bases between them. The CDR3 covers 11 residues. In nucleotides, the CDR3 is TGTGCCAGCACAGGGCCAGGTACGCAGTATTTT. Its protein product is CASTGPGTQYF.

This clone was counted ten times or more. This chain joins TRBV5-6 and TRBJ1-2; no clear D gene. Trimming stripped 2 bases from V and 10 bases from J, with 15 bases between. Germline V gives CDR1 SGHDT, CDR2 YYEEEE. CDR3 length: 13 amino acids. The CDR3 nucleotides are TGTGCCAGCAGCTTCGATCCGTCAGGAACCTACACCTTC. Amino acid sequence: CASSFDPSGTYTF. Combining the CDR3 with reference TRBV5-6 and TRBJ1-2 gives the whole variable domain DAGVTQSPTHLIKTRGQQVTLRCSPKSGHDTVSWYQQALGQGPQFIFQYYEEEERQRGNFPDRFSGHQFPNYSSELNVNALLLGDSALYLCASSFDPSGTYTFGSGTRLTVV.

The rearrangement joins TRBV3-1 (or the pseudogene TRBV3-2) to TRBJ2-1; D uncertain. The CDR3 sequence is 15 residues long. Trimming removed 1 base at V and 0 bases at J, with 7 bases between. Per the germline V gene, CDR1 is LGHDT and CDR2 is YNNKEL (reference sequence). DNA of the CDR3: TGTGCCAGCAGCCAAGCACTCGTCTCCTACAATGAGCAGTTCTTC. Protein: CASSQALVSYNEQFF.

This clone was recorded once. This chain links TRBV11-3 with TRBJ1-3; 7 nucleotides match TRBD1. The CDR3 spans 16 residues. V lost 5 bases, J lost 0 bases, and 7 bases stayed unmatched. Germline V gene lookup returns CDR1 SGHNT and CDR2 YENEEA. CDR3 in amino acids: CASSLGQTTSGNTIYF. CDR3 nucleotide sequence: TGTGCCAGCAGCCTGGGACAGACGACCTCTGGAAACACCATATATTTT.

The V gene is TRBV9, the J gene TRBJ1-4; TRBD1 might be the D (5 bases). Germline loops: CDR1 SGDLS, CDR2 YYNGEE. There are 16 residues in the CDR3. V shed 0 bases and J shed 8 bases, with 17 bases lying between them. CDR3 coding DNA: TGTGCCAGCAGCGTAGCCGGGTGGAGGGCAGGGGAAAAACTGTTTTTT. Residues: CASSVAGWRAGEKLFF.

V usage is TRBV3-1 (or the pseudogene TRBV3-2) and J usage is TRBJ2-4, with a weak D call TRBD2 (5 bases). The germline V and J ends were trimmed by 0 bases and 1 base, with 10 bases remaining between them. From germline, CDR1 is LGHDT and CDR2 YNNKEL (reference sequence). CDR3 size: 16 residues. CDR3 protein: CASSQDRGSAKNIQYF. The CDR3, as DNA: TGTGCCAGCAGCCAAGATCGGGGTTCGGCCAAAAACATTCAGTACTTC.

The J gene is TRBJ2-3, the V gene TRBV20-1; no reliable D call. V lost 5 bases and J 2 bases, leaving 5 bases between the germline ends. There are 11 residues in the CDR3. Per the germline V gene, CDR1 is DFQATT and CDR2 is SNEGSKA (reference sequence). The chain's CDR3 is CSASFTDTQYF. The CDR3 nucleotides read TGCAGTGCTTCCTTCACAGATACGCAGTATTTT.

In its sample, this clone was seen once. J is TRBJ2-1 and V is TRBV9; D not resolved. V lost 2 bases to trimming and J lost 1 base, with 4 bases between them. Germline CDR1 is SGDLS and CDR2 is YYNGEE. The CDR3 is made up of 13 amino acids. CDR3 loop: CASSVLSYNEQFF. The CDR3 region has the DNA TGTGCCAGCAGCGTCCTTTCCTACAATGAGCAGTTCTTC.

The chain employs TRBV5-4 and TRBJ2-3; TRBD2 matches at 13 bases. Trimming took 4 bases from V and 7 from J; bases not matched to a gene: 6. CDR1 and CDR2 (germline): SGHNT, YYREEE (reference sequence). The CDR3 extends over 15 amino acids. The CDR3 coding sequence is TGTGCCAGCAGCCACGGACTAGCGGGGGACTATACGCAGTATTTT. Protein product: CASSHGLAGDYTQYF. Together with reference TRBV5-4 and TRBJ2-3, the CDR3 gives the full variable domain: ETGVTQSPTHLIKTRGQQVTLRCSSQSGHNTVSWYQQALGQGPQFIFQYYREEENGRGNFPPRFSGLQFPNYSSELNVNALELDDSALYLCASSHGLAGDYTQYFGPGTRLTVL.

With regard to this clone: Other DNA sequences of this sample code for an identical CDR3. V gene TRBV7-2 combines with J gene TRBJ1-5; no reliable D call. Trimming cost V 8 bases and J 5 bases, with 13 bases left between them. This CDR3 comprises 13 residues. Germline lookup yields CDR1 SGHTA and CDR2 FQGNSA. The CDR3 sequence: CASSGWRDQPQHF. The CDR3 DNA reads as TGTGCCAGCTCCGGGTGGCGGGATCAGCCCCAGCATTTT. The full variable domain, rest sourced from reference TRBV7-2 and TRBJ1-5, is GAGVSQSPSNKVTEKGKDVELRCDPISGHTALYWYRQSLGQGLEFLIYFQGNSAPDKSGLPSDRFSAERTGGSVSTLTIQRTQQEDSAVYLCASSGWRDQPQHFGDGTRLSIL.

The V call is TRBV6-6, the J call TRBJ2-3; 9 positions agree with TRBD2. With 6 bases clipped from V and 2 bases from J, the junction kept 9 bases outside the gene matches. CDR1 and CDR2 from the germline V gene are MNHNY and SVGAGI (reference sequence). The CDR3 has 16 amino acids. This CDR3 reads CASRPLLAGHTDTQYF. CDR3 bases: TGTGCCAGCAGGCCCCTCCTAGCGGGGCACACAGATACGCAGTATTTT.